This T cell receptor (beta chain) derives from a study of regulatory T cells in long-lasting Graves disease (dated by TCRdb to the early 2020s). Concerning the study at large: Antithyroid drugs had been taken for less than 3 months by newly diagnosed Graves' disease patients. A total of around 35 samples underwent TCR sequencing: about 13 from persistent and about 20 from newly diagnosed Graves' disease patients. The study took place in China and was registered as a clinical trial. Peripheral blood TCR sequencing and RNA sequencing compared persistent Graves' disease patients with newly diagnosed Graves' disease patients. Beyond this particular receptor, the publication reports: Sequencing and analysis were limited to the TCR beta chain. Patients with persistent disease shared more public clonotypes (around 2,500) than newly diagnosed patients did (about 970). The study examined only peripheral blood because the primary lesion, thyroid tissue, could not be accessed. Persistent Graves' disease patients showed lower TCR Shannon entropy and fewer highly expanded clones than newly diagnosed patients, suggesting clonal expansion. Persistent disease showed preferential use of TRBV28, TRBJ1-2 and TRBJ2-5, whereas newly diagnosed disease favored TRBV20-1 and TRBJ2-1. As a limitation, the authors acknowledged that the small sample size may reduce accuracy.

This clonotype was seen a handful of times. Its antigen has not been determined. No base-level quality is on record; no much larger clone is a single base apart. The library relied on multiplex PCR. Data came from an Illumina HiSeq 4000. CDR3 regions were amplified by Arm-PCR with iRepertoire HTBI primers to construct TCR beta libraries. Before sequencing, the PCR products went through gel purification. In the paper's pipeline: Across samples, about 64 TRBV and roughly 15 TRBJ segments were identified and used for gene usage analysis of CDR3 amino acid clonotypes. COPE and FqMerger were used to merge the filtered high-quality paired reads into contigs. BLAST was used to align contigs to IMGT TRBV, TRBD and TRBJ reference genes, with CDR3 defined following IMGT. Any clonotype with a frequency above 0.1% was classified as a highly expanded clone. Shannon entropy was used to measure repertoire diversity, and the Gini coefficient was used to measure V-J evenness. A clonotype was considered public if more than one individual shared it. The raw public data were reprocessed by TCRdb itself: fastp quality trimming at Q25, MiXCR clonotype calling, in-frame beta chains only. Each record represents a unique CDR3 protein, reported with the most common genes and DNA among its rows. It is TCRdb's table, rather than the study itself, that gives the V and J calls and clone size. A total of roughly 610,000 distinct CDR3 sequences appear in this sample, about 16% of them only once. In total, the top ten clones hold approximately 18% of the sample.

V is pruned by 4 bases and J by 4 bases, leaving 4 bases of the junction without a gene match. Taken from the germline V gene, the CDR1 and CDR2 loops are KGHDR and SFDVKD. From the cysteine through the phenylalanine, the CDR3 covers 15 amino acids. The only DNA kept is the CDR3, 45 bases in frame from the first base. The intended sense of this specimen's time point label: newly diagnosed GD, antithyroid drugs for less than 3 months. RNA was extracted from PBMCs in TRIzol for both TCR sequencing and RNA sequencing. The diagnosis of Graves' disease was made according to American Thyroid Association guidelines. Recruitment of patients was carried out at an endocrinology department in Xi'an, China. Each patient gave 9 to 10 milliliters of peripheral blood, collected in an EDTA anticoagulant tube. Ficoll Paque Plus density gradient separation was used to isolate PBMCs, and no additional T cell sorting was done. An Agilent 2100 Bioanalyzer and agarose gel were used to check RNA quality, and a NanoDrop 2000 was used to measure RNA concentration.

This same sample was also taken into another study, of T cells in Graves' hyperthyroidism and ophthalmopathy. The second publication reports: Graves' hyperthyroidism was defined as stable when no progression to ophthalmopathy occurred over 18 months of follow-up. Hyperthyroidism patients were newly diagnosed, with disease duration under 2 months, and aged 18 to 65 years. Any patient with an uncontrolled infection, another autoimmune disease, pregnancy or lactation was excluded. Diagnoses were based on clinical symptoms, serum thyroxine and TRAb, thyroid ultrasound and orbital computed tomography. A first-round RT-PCR of the TCR CDR3 used the HTBI primer set with the Qiagen OneStep RT-PCR kit. Blood samples also contained most of the expanded thyroid clonotypes (frequency above 0.001), which suggests that blood repertoires may reflect thyroid immune responses. In cross-validation, a model built on a 13 V-J signature told ophthalmopathy apart from stable hyperthyroidism with approximately 90% sensitivity and approximately 84% specificity, and in testing the same model reached 80%/75%. In validation, progression to ophthalmopathy was predicted by the model with nearly 71% sensitivity and roughly 76% specificity, a median of roughly 6.4 months before onset. To identify TCR V-J signatures that set the groups apart, the researchers used a discovery cohort of 100 patients, made up of 43 with Graves' ophthalmopathy and 57 with stable Graves' hyperthyroidism. Whether ophthalmopathy could be predicted prospectively was tested in an independent validation cohort made up of 18 to 20 hyperthyroidism patients plus 17 patients who later progressed to ophthalmopathy. The roughly 100 discovery patients were divided at random into training and test sets in a 7:3 ratio. In addition, the study compared T-cell repertoires in thyroid tissue and in blood from roughly six Graves' hyperthyroidism patients. After blood sampling, hyperthyroidism patients were treated with methimazole at a starting dose of 30 mg daily, and ophthalmopathy patients were treated with high-dose intravenous methylprednisolone. Libraries were constructed in a second round of multiplex PCR, after which size selection and purification were performed. Paired-end sequencing of the libraries was performed with 100 bp reads on an Illumina HiSeq2000. SOAPnuke was used to process the raw data, throwing out any read that contained adapters or uncalled bases, had a mean Phred below 15, or lacked an exact constant-primer or identifier match. COPE v1.2.5 was used to merge the high-quality paired reads, and each unique nucleotide sequence was defined as a clonotype. MiTCR v1.1 was used to align clonotypes to the IMGT TRBV, TRBD and TRBJ reference segments. Analysis was restricted to V-J combinations with a frequency above 0.0001, which covered over 98% of repertoires. The TCS score was defined as the ratio of F50 (clonal expansion) to E x V (chaos), calculated using BLOSUM62-based TCRdist between CDR3 peptides within each V-J. Welch's t-statistics and random forest reduced fewer than 550 V-J features to 10 to 15, which were used in a naive Bayes classifier (R e1071). Sample size was not statistically predetermined, and blinding of investigators to group allocation was not performed. The paper describes TCR Vbeta CDR3 sequencing of more than 120 peripheral blood samples, made up of under 50 ophthalmopathy patients, some 80 hyperthyroidism patients and 17 progressor patients.

The material sequenced was peripheral blood mononuclear cells (PBMCs), taken at new diagnosis, from a patient treated with antithyroid drugs. The chain is encoded by TRBV24-1 joined to TRBJ2-2; TRBD2 fits 8 bases in the junction. This receptor was obtained from a woman in her twenties or thirties with Graves disease. Donor details come from another sample of the same person, matched by shared clones. The CDR3 in this case is CATSESGSLTGELFF. DNA sequence: TGTGCCACCAGTGAAAGCGGGAGTCTCACCGGGGAGCTGTTTTTT.